One sample yielded the 8 T cell receptor beta chains listed below, sequenced in a study of shared T cell receptors in the human thymus. Only in-frame clones appear in the TCRdb table, and some are missing; sequencing was by immunoSEQ multiplex PCR. The table has roughly 560,000 clones, 75% to 85% seen once. The data also belong to a second study, concerning human thymus T cells.

Sequenced: thymocytes. These receptors came from a boy under two years old with a congenital heart defect.

This clone has a single count. The chain employs TRBV28 and TRBJ1-1; 7 bases fit TRBD1. V trimming: 10 bases; J trimming: 2 bases; junction bases outside the gene matches: 7. The CDR3 sequence is 13 residues long. Germline V CDR1 and CDR2: MDHEN, SYDVKM. The CDR3 loop reads CATYRGGNTEAFF. The DNA of the CDR3 is TGTGCCACCTACAGGGGAGGTAACACTGAAGCTTTCTTT.

The J gene is TRBJ2-1, the V gene TRBV15; a weak D match, TRBD1 (5 bases). V was clipped by 1 base and J by 0 bases, with 13 bases between them. Germline loops: CDR1 LNHNV, CDR2 YYDKDF (reference sequence). This CDR3 is 17 amino acids long. The CDR3 region has the DNA TGTGCCACCAGCAGAGTAAAGGGGCCAAGCTCCTACAATGAGCAGTTCTTC. Its translation is CATSRVKGPSSYNEQFF.

There are a few counts of this clone. The chain links TRBV6-6 to TRBJ1-4; D is perhaps TRBD1 (6 bases). Per germline, CDR1 MNHNY and CDR2 SVGAGI (reference sequence). This CDR3 has 15 residues. The V end lost 0 bases, the J end lost 8 bases, and 13 bases lay between the germline ends. CDR3 sequence: CASSYSGGGHEKLFF. The CDR3 DNA follows: TGTGCCAGCAGTTACTCGGGCGGGGGGCACGAAAAACTGTTTTTT.

The chain recombines TRBV5-1 with TRBJ2-7; 9 bases match TRBD1. V gave up 6 bases and J gave up 5 bases; unmatched junction bases: 3. Germline CDR1 SGHRS, CDR2 YFSETQ. CDR3 length equals 12 residues. For the CDR3, the DNA is TGCGCCAGCACCGACAGGGGGGACGAGCAGTACTTC. Its translation is CASTDRGDEQYF.

This clone has just one count. J is TRBJ2-3 and V is TRBV6-1; 8 bases fit TRBD2. Germline loops: CDR1 MNHNS, CDR2 SASEGT. V lost 10 bases and J lost 5; bases outside the gene matches: 11. CDR3 length: 14 residues. The CDR3 loop is CATIAGNGGDTQYF. CDR3 nucleotide sequence: TGTGCCACCATAGCGGGAAATGGGGGAGATACGCAGTATTTT.

The chain recombines TRBV27 with TRBJ2-7; 9 positions agree with TRBD2. The CDR3 is 15 amino acids. Trimming at V came to 5 bases and at J to 4 bases, leaving 9 bases not matched to a gene. Germline CDR1 and CDR2: MNHEY and SMNVEV (reference sequence). CDR3: CASSTPSGIEYEQYF. The CDR3 nucleotides read TGTGCCAGCAGTACCCCTAGCGGGATTGAGTACGAGCAGTACTTC.

V and J are TRBV28 and TRBJ2-6; maybe TRBD2 (7 bases). In germline, CDR1 is MDHEN, CDR2 SYDVKM. V was pared by 5 bases and J by 1 base, with 21 bases between. CDR3 size: 19 residues. The CDR3: CASSPPGGGWGSGANVLTF. CDR3 nucleotides: TGTGCCAGCAGTCCCCCGGGGGGCGGCTGGGGGTCTGGGGCCAACGTCCTGACTTTC. Based on the CDR3 plus reference TRBV28 and TRBJ2-6, the full variable domain is DVKVTQSSRYLVKRTGEKVFLECVQDMDHENMFWYRQDPGLGLRLIYFSYDVKMKEKGDIPEGYSVSREKKERFSLILESASTNQTSMYLCASSPPGGGWGSGANVLTFGAGSRLTVL.

This sequence joins TRBV2 and TRBJ1-5; 9 nucleotides line up with TRBD1. Losses at the gene ends were 2 bases for V and 6 bases for J; bases not matched to a gene: 8. Germline CDR1 SNHLY, CDR2 FYNNEI. The CDR3 is made up of 16 amino acids. The CDR3 is CASSETGGTRSQPQHF. The DNA for the CDR3 is TGTGCCAGCAGTGAAACAGGGGGCACCCGGAGTCAGCCCCAGCATTTT.